This TCR beta chain is from a study of identical twins. In TCRdb, the 5' RACE reads were re-called with MiXCR into one record per CDR3 protein. The table shows a few hundred thousand distinct CDR3 sequences, with 24% occurring only once. V was clipped by 8 bases and J by 6 bases; unmatched bases: 8. The CDR3 is 13 residues long. Germline V lookup: CDR1 MNHNS, CDR2 SASEGT. Study-wide results and limits: The study reached conclusions through statistical analysis that was cross-sectional, not following the same donors.

Regarding this clonotype: The antigen is not known.

In addition, the sample was reused for a study of T cells expressing NK-cell markers.

The V gene is TRBV6-1, the J gene TRBJ1-1; 8 bases line up with TRBD1. This TCR was recovered from a woman in her late teens or twenties in good health. The sequenced sample was CD4+ T cells sorted from blood. CDR3 sequence: CASGGDRIAEAFF. Written as DNA, the CDR3 is TGTGCCAGCGGGGGGGACAGGATCGCTGAAGCTTTCTTT.